This is a list of T cell receptor beta chains from one sample in a study of blood T cell repertoires in COVID-19. Only in-frame clones appear in the TCRdb table, and some are missing; sequencing was by immunoSEQ multiplex PCR. Of approximately 340,000 clones listed, just over 90% are singletons. The sequencing input was PBMCs or T cells enriched from blood (not recorded which). All receptors come from a middle-aged woman who had been exposed to COVID-19. The CDR3 runs from the conserved cysteine through the conserved F or W. Each record gives: J gene, clone size, CDR3 length, D gene, V gene, CDR3 DNA, CDR3 protein. D genes are given only for firm matches. Rows give clone size only sometimes, using once, few, many, or a class for an expanded clone.

J gene: TRBJ2-7
clone size: -
CDR3 length: 14
D gene: -
V gene: TRBV24-1
CDR3 DNA: TGTGCCACCAGTGACAGGACACGAACCTACGAGCAGTACTTC
CDR3 protein: CATSDRTRTYEQYF

J gene: TRBJ2-1
clone size: -
CDR3 length: 16
D gene: -
V gene: TRBV7-2
CDR3 DNA: TGTGCCAGCAGCTTAAGGGGGGGCGCGCAATACAATGAGCAGTTCTTC
CDR3 protein: CASSLRGGAQYNEQFF

J gene: TRBJ1-2
clone size: -
CDR3 length: 12
D gene: -
V gene: TRBV12-3/TRBV12-4
CDR3 DNA: TGTGCCAGCAGCCCTTGGGCCTATGGCTACACCTTC
CDR3 protein: CASSPWAYGYTF

J gene: TRBJ2-1
clone size: -
CDR3 length: 17
D gene: TRBD2
V gene: TRBV2
CDR3 DNA: TGTGCCAGCAGTGAAGCGAGGCTAGCGGGGGGAAACAATGAGCAGTTCTTC
CDR3 protein: CASSEARLAGGNNEQFF

J gene: TRBJ2-3
clone size: -
CDR3 length: 15
D gene: TRBD2
V gene: TRBV5-4
CDR3 DNA: TGTGCCAGCAGCTTCTACCAGCGGGGGGCAGGTACGCAGTATTTT
CDR3 protein: CASSFYQRGAGTQYF

J gene: TRBJ1-2
clone size: -
CDR3 length: 10
D gene: -
V gene: TRBV6-9
CDR3 DNA: TGTGCTAGCAGGGTAGTCGGCTACACCTTC
CDR3 protein: CASRVVGYTF

J gene: TRBJ2-5
clone size: -
CDR3 length: 13
D gene: -
V gene: TRBV6-5
CDR3 DNA: TGTGCCAGCTTCGATCCCTCCCGGGAGACCCAGTACTTC
CDR3 protein: CASFDPSRETQYF

J gene: TRBJ1-4
clone size: -
CDR3 length: 15
D gene: TRBD1
V gene: TRBV10-3
CDR3 DNA: TGTGCCATCAGTGACGAAGGTACAGGGGTGGAAAAACTGTTTTTT
CDR3 protein: CAISDEGTGVEKLFF

J gene: TRBJ1-5
clone size: -
CDR3 length: 15
D gene: TRBD1
V gene: TRBV18
CDR3 DNA: TGTGCCAGCTCACCAGGGACAGGGGCGGGACAGCCCCAGCATTTT
CDR3 protein: CASSPGTGAGQPQHF

J gene: TRBJ1-6
clone size: -
CDR3 length: 16
D gene: -
V gene: TRBV6-6
CDR3 DNA: TGTGCCAGCAGTTTCCCGACAGGCCATGGTAATTCACCCCTCCACTTT
CDR3 protein: CASSFPTGHGNSPLHF

J gene: TRBJ1-5
clone size: few
CDR3 length: 15
D gene: -
V gene: TRBV30
CDR3 DNA: TGTGCCTGGAGTGAAGACAGACATAGCAATCAGCCCCAGCATTTT
CDR3 protein: CAWSEDRHSNQPQHF

J gene: TRBJ1-2
clone size: few
CDR3 length: 16
D gene: TRBD1
V gene: TRBV5-4
CDR3 DNA: TGTGCCAGCAGAGAAGCAGGGGGAATGGCTAACTATGGCTACACCTTC
CDR3 protein: CASREAGGMANYGYTF

J gene: TRBJ1-3
clone size: -
CDR3 length: 16
D gene: -
V gene: TRBV18
CDR3 DNA: TGTGCCAGCTCACCCCTCGCCAGGACTGATGGAAACACCATATATTTT
CDR3 protein: CASSPLARTDGNTIYF

J gene: TRBJ2-5
clone size: -
CDR3 length: 14
D gene: TRBD1
V gene: TRBV7-9
CDR3 DNA: TGTGCCAGCAGCTCTAACAGGGGTCGGGAGACCCAGTACTTC
CDR3 protein: CASSSNRGRETQYF

J gene: TRBJ2-1
clone size: -
CDR3 length: 15
D gene: TRBD2
V gene: TRBV7-6
CDR3 DNA: TGTGCCAGCAGCTTAGTCTGGACCCCGGGAGGTGAGCAGTTCTTC
CDR3 protein: CASSLVWTPGGEQFF

J gene: TRBJ2-7
clone size: -
CDR3 length: 16
D gene: TRBD1
V gene: TRBV5-1
CDR3 DNA: TGCGCCAGCAGCCCTCCTGCCGGGACAGGGGACTACGAGCAGTACTTC
CDR3 protein: CASSPPAGTGDYEQYF

J gene: TRBJ2-7
clone size: -
CDR3 length: 13
D gene: TRBD1
V gene: TRBV27
CDR3 DNA: TGTGCCAGCACCTTCGCAGGGGGCGCCGAGCAGTACTTC
CDR3 protein: CASTFAGGAEQYF

J gene: TRBJ1-1
clone size: -
CDR3 length: 18
D gene: TRBD1
V gene: TRBV19
CDR3 DNA: TGTGCCAGTAGTATAACCCGACAGGGGGCGCCGATGGCCACTGAAGCTTTCTTT
CDR3 protein: CASSITRQGAPMATEAFF

J gene: TRBJ2-2
clone size: once
CDR3 length: 17
D gene: -
V gene: TRBV4-2
CDR3 DNA: TGTGCCAGCAGCCAAGAGAATCAGGGTAGGGGTGCCGGGGAGCTGTTTTTT
CDR3 protein: CASSQENQGRGAGELFF

J gene: TRBJ1-2
clone size: -
CDR3 length: 15
D gene: TRBD1
V gene: TRBV19
CDR3 DNA: TGTGCCAGTAGGGCAGAGAGGGGGCCCGGGCGGGGCTACACCTTC
CDR3 protein: CASRAERGPGRGYTF

J gene: TRBJ1-1
clone size: -
CDR3 length: 14
D gene: -
V gene: TRBV6-5
CDR3 DNA: TGTGCCAGCAAAGAGTCAGGGATGAACACTGAAGCTTTCTTT
CDR3 protein: CASKESGMNTEAFF

J gene: TRBJ2-3
clone size: -
CDR3 length: 14
D gene: -
V gene: TRBV24-1
CDR3 DNA: TGTGCCACCAGTGAACAGGGCATGGCAGATACGCAGTATTTT
CDR3 protein: CATSEQGMADTQYF

J gene: TRBJ1-1
clone size: -
CDR3 length: 15
D gene: -
V gene: TRBV7-2
CDR3 DNA: TGTGCCAGCAGCTTAGCGGCCAGAAAAAACACTGAAGCTTTCTTT
CDR3 protein: CASSLAARKNTEAFF

J gene: TRBJ2-5
clone size: -
CDR3 length: 15
D gene: TRBD1
V gene: TRBV7-6
CDR3 DNA: TGTGCCAGCAGCCAGCGAAGGGACAGGGCGGAGACCCAGTACTTC
CDR3 protein: CASSQRRDRAETQYF

J gene: TRBJ1-5
clone size: -
CDR3 length: 16
D gene: -
V gene: TRBV19
CDR3 DNA: TGTGCCAGTAGTATATGGGGGCCCACCACGAATCAGCCCCAGCATTTT
CDR3 protein: CASSIWGPTTNQPQHF

J gene: TRBJ2-2
clone size: -
CDR3 length: 18
D gene: TRBD1
V gene: TRBV19
CDR3 DNA: TGTGCCAGTAGTCCGCGAAATCCGGGACAGGCCCTTAGCGGGGAGCTGTTTTTT
CDR3 protein: CASSPRNPGQALSGELFF

J gene: TRBJ1-2
clone size: -
CDR3 length: 13
D gene: -
V gene: TRBV3-1/TRBV3-2
CDR3 DNA: TGTGCCAGCAGCCATAGGGGTTCTGATGGCTACACCTTC
CDR3 protein: CASSHRGSDGYTF

J gene: TRBJ2-5
clone size: -
CDR3 length: 14
D gene: TRBD1
V gene: TRBV28
CDR3 DNA: TGTGCCAGCAGTCGGGGACAGCCCCAAGAGACCCAGTACTTC
CDR3 protein: CASSRGQPQETQYF

J gene: TRBJ1-5
clone size: -
CDR3 length: 14
D gene: -
V gene: TRBV25-1
CDR3 DNA: TGTGCCAGCAGTGACCGGGACACTTATCAGCCCCAGCATTTT
CDR3 protein: CASSDRDTYQPQHF